These T cell receptor beta chains were read from a single sample in a study of blood T cells in healthy people across ages. TCRdb reprocessed the 5' RACE reads via MiXCR and lists one record per CDR3 protein. This sample has 700,000 to 900,000 distinct CDR3 sequences, with 20% to 30% found just once. These data were also reused for a study on T cells of mothers and their children.

Sequenced input: blood. The receptors were gathered from a boy younger than 18 in good health. Each CDR3 is given with its conserved first and last residue. A D gene is named only where the DNA matches it firmly. For some rows the clone size is stated as once, few or many, or as a class when expanded; others skip it.

d_call: -; j_call: TRBJ2-4; v_call: TRBV12-3/TRBV12-4; clone_size: -; cdr3_nt: TGTGCCAGCAGTTTAGGGGATCGGTTTCAGTACTTC; cdr3_aa: CASSLGDRFQYF
d_call: -; j_call: TRBJ2-2; v_call: TRBV13; clone_size: few; cdr3_nt: TGTGCCAGCAGCCACGGACATGGCTCCGGGGAGCTGTTTTTT; cdr3_aa: CASSHGHGSGELFF
d_call: -; j_call: TRBJ2-7; v_call: TRBV29-1; clone_size: few; cdr3_nt: TGCAGCGTTGGGGGGACCGTAACCTACGAGCAGTACTTC; cdr3_aa: CSVGGTVTYEQYF
d_call: -; j_call: TRBJ1-1; v_call: TRBV10-1; clone_size: few; cdr3_nt: TGCGCCAGCAGTGGTCAGGTTGGGGCCGGGGCTGAAGCTTTCTTT; cdr3_aa: CASSGQVGAGAEAFF
d_call: -; j_call: TRBJ2-7; v_call: TRBV29-1; clone_size: few; cdr3_nt: TGCAGCGTTGTGGTATTAGCTGGTGAGCAGTACTTC; cdr3_aa: CSVVVLAGEQYF
d_call: -; j_call: TRBJ1-6; v_call: TRBV27; clone_size: -; cdr3_nt: TGTGCCAGCAGTTTATCTCAGGGGAGGAATTCACCCCTCCACTTT; cdr3_aa: CASSLSQGRNSPLHF
d_call: TRBD2; j_call: TRBJ2-5; v_call: TRBV28; clone_size: -; cdr3_nt: TGTGCCAGCATAGAGCGGGGGGGGCAAGAGACCCAGTACTTC; cdr3_aa: CASIERGGQETQYF
d_call: TRBD1; j_call: TRBJ1-2; v_call: TRBV19; clone_size: few; cdr3_nt: TGTGCCAGTAGGACAGGGAACTATGGCTACACCTTC; cdr3_aa: CASRTGNYGYTF
d_call: -; j_call: TRBJ2-1; v_call: TRBV12-3/TRBV12-4; clone_size: -; cdr3_nt: TGTGCCAGCAGTTTTCGTCAGGCTCGTCGTTCGAATGAGCAGTTCTTC; cdr3_aa: CASSFRQARRSNEQFF
d_call: TRBD1; j_call: TRBJ1-2; v_call: TRBV4-1; clone_size: -; cdr3_nt: TGCGCCAGCAGCCCCGGACAGGGCCCTCTGTATGGCTACACCTTC; cdr3_aa: CASSPGQGPLYGYTF
d_call: -; j_call: TRBJ1-2; v_call: TRBV6-5; clone_size: -; cdr3_nt: TGTGCCAGCAGTTCTGCTGACACGAGGACTAACTATGGCTACACCTTC; cdr3_aa: CASSSADTRTNYGYTF
d_call: -; j_call: TRBJ2-7; v_call: TRBV28; clone_size: few; cdr3_nt: TGTGCCAGCAGTGGGACTGGGGGAGTTTCCGAGCAGTACTTC; cdr3_aa: CASSGTGGVSEQYF
d_call: -; j_call: TRBJ2-5; v_call: TRBV19; clone_size: -; cdr3_nt: TGTGCCAGTAGTACCACCTCCGGGGTCGGGGAGACCCAGTACTTC; cdr3_aa: CASSTTSGVGETQYF
d_call: -; j_call: TRBJ2-5; v_call: TRBV6-1; clone_size: -; cdr3_nt: TGTGCCAGCAGCCACACAGTGGAGACCCAGTACTTC; cdr3_aa: CASSHTVETQYF
d_call: TRBD2; j_call: TRBJ2-5; v_call: TRBV20-1; clone_size: few; cdr3_nt: TGCAGTGCTAGTCTAGCGGGGGGGCCTGGCCAAGAGACCCAGTACTTC; cdr3_aa: CSASLAGGPGQETQYF
d_call: -; j_call: TRBJ2-5; v_call: TRBV3-1; clone_size: -; cdr3_nt: TGTGCCAGCAGCCCGGGACCCACCCTCCAAGAGACCCAGTACTTC; cdr3_aa: CASSPGPTLQETQYF
d_call: -; j_call: TRBJ2-7; v_call: TRBV28; clone_size: -; cdr3_nt: TGTGCCAGCAGTTTAACCAAGTCCTACGAGCAGTACTTC; cdr3_aa: CASSLTKSYEQYF
d_call: -; j_call: TRBJ2-1; v_call: TRBV5-1; clone_size: -; cdr3_nt: TGCGCCAGCAGCTTGCGTTCACGGGGTCCGAGGTACAATGAGCAGTTCTTC; cdr3_aa: CASSLRSRGPRYNEQFF
d_call: -; j_call: TRBJ1-4; v_call: TRBV12-3/TRBV12-4; clone_size: few; cdr3_nt: TGTGCCAGCAGTTTAAGAACAGCTATTAATGAAAAACTGTTTTTT; cdr3_aa: CASSLRTAINEKLFF
d_call: -; j_call: TRBJ2-7; v_call: TRBV6-2/TRBV6-3; clone_size: few; cdr3_nt: TGTGCCAGCAGAGACCCGGGACTCTACGAGCAGTACTTC; cdr3_aa: CASRDPGLYEQYF
d_call: -; j_call: TRBJ1-5; v_call: TRBV3-1; clone_size: few; cdr3_nt: TGTGCCAGCAGCCAACAGGCCTGGGATCAGCCCCAGCATTTT; cdr3_aa: CASSQQAWDQPQHF
d_call: -; j_call: TRBJ1-1; v_call: TRBV20-1; clone_size: few; cdr3_nt: TGCAGTGCTAGACGAATCAGGAATATGAACACTGAAGCTTTCTTT; cdr3_aa: CSARRIRNMNTEAFF
d_call: -; j_call: TRBJ1-3; v_call: TRBV11-2; clone_size: -; cdr3_nt: TGTGCCAGCAGCTTAGTTTCCCTCCGGGACACTGGAAACACCATATATTTT; cdr3_aa: CASSLVSLRDTGNTIYF